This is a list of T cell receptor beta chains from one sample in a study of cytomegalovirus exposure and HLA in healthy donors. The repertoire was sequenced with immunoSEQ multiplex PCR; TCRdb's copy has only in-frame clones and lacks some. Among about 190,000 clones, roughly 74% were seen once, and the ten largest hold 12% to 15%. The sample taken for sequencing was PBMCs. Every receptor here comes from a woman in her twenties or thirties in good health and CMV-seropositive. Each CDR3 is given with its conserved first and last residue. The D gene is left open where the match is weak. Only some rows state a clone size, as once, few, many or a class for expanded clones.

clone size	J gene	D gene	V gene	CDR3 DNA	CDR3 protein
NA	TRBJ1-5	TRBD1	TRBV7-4	TGTGCCAGCAGCACCCCGGGACAGCTAAACATCTATAGCAATCAGCCCCAGCATTTT	CASSTPGQLNIYSNQPQHF
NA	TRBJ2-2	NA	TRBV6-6	TGTGCCAGCAGTTCCGGGACCGGGGAGCTGTTTTTT	CASSSGTGELFF
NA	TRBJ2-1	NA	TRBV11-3	TGTGCCAGCAGCTTAGATCTTCCATTTCTAGGTAGTAATGAGCAGTTCTTC	CASSLDLPFLGSNEQFF
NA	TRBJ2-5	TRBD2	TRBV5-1	TGCGCCAGCAGCTTGGCCGACGGGGGGGTGAAGACCCAGTACTTC	CASSLADGGVKTQYF
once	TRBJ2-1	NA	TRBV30	TGTGCCTGGAGTGTAATAACTAGCGAGCAGTTCTTC	CAWSVITSEQFF
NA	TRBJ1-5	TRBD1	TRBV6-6	TGTGCCAGCAGTTACTGGGGACAGCAAAGCAATCAGCCCCAGCATTTT	CASSYWGQQSNQPQHF
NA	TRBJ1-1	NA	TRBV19	TGTGCCAGTAGCCTGACAGAGAACACTGAAGCTTTCTTT	CASSLTENTEAFF
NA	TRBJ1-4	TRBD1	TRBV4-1	TGCGCCAGCAGCCAAGATTCAGGGACAGCTGAAAAACTGTTTTTT	CASSQDSGTAEKLFF
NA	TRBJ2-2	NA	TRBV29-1	TGCAGCGCAGGACTACAGCGCGACACCGGGGAGCTGTTTTTT	CSAGLQRDTGELFF
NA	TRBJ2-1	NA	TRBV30	TGTGCCTGGAGTGTATACAGGGCAGGGGATGAGCAGTTCTTC	CAWSVYRAGDEQFF
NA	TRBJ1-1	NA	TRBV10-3	TGTGCCATCAGTGAGTCAGAACAGACGTTATCGAACACTGAAGCTTTCTTT	CAISESEQTLSNTEAFF
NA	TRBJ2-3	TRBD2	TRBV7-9	TGTTCCAGCAGCCGATGGACTAGCGGGAGCACAGATACGCAGTATTTT	CSSSRWTSGSTDTQYF
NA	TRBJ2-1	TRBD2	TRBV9	TGTGCCAGCAGCGACGGGACTACCTACAATGAGCAGTTCTTC	CASSDGTTYNEQFF
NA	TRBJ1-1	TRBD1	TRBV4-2	TGTGCCAGCAGCCAAGAGCACGACAGGGGGATGAACACTGAAGCTTTCTTT	CASSQEHDRGMNTEAFF
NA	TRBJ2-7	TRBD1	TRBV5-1	TGCGCCAGCAGCTCCGGGACAGGGGGCGGTTTCTACGAGCAGTACTTC	CASSSGTGGGFYEQYF
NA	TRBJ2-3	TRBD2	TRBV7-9	TGTGCCAGCAGCTTAGTCGCCCGACTAGCGGGGGTCACAGATACGCAGTATTTT	CASSLVARLAGVTDTQYF
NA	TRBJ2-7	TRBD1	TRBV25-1	TGTGCCAGCAGTGGGACAGGGTTGAGAAACGAGCAGTACTTC	CASSGTGLRNEQYF
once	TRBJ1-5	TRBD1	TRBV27	TGTGCCAGCAAGGGACAGGGAATACGCAATCAGCCCCAGCATTTT	CASKGQGIRNQPQHF
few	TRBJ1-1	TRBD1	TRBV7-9	TGTGCCAGCAGCCCGACAGGGGCTGAAGCTTTCTTT	CASSPTGAEAFF
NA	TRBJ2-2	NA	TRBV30	TGTGCCTGGAGTACAGGCAACACCGGGGAGCTGTTTTTT	CAWSTGNTGELFF
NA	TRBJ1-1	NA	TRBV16	TGTGCCAGCAGCCAATCCTTAGGCAGGATGAACACTGAAGCTTTCTTT	CASSQSLGRMNTEAFF
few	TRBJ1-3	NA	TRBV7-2	TGTGCCAGCAGCCCGGACAGCTCTGGAAACGCCATATATTTT	CASSPDSSGNAIYF
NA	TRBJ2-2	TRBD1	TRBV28	TGTGCCAGCAGCTACAGGGGGCGAGGGGAGCTGTTTTTT	CASSYRGRGELFF
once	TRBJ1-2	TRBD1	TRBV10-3	TGTGCCATCAGTGTTGCCACAGGGGGCATGGATGGCTACACCTTC	CAISVATGGMDGYTF
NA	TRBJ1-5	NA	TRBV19	TGTGCCAGTCAGGATACCTATAGCAATCAGCCCCAGCATTTT	CASQDTYSNQPQHF
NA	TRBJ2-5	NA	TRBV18	TGTGCCAGCTCACCGCGGCCCGGACAAGAGACCCAGTACTTC	CASSPRPGQETQYF
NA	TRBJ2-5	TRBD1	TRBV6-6	TGTGCCAGCAGCAAAGGGACAGGGCTCCAAGAGACCCAGTACTTC	CASSKGTGLQETQYF
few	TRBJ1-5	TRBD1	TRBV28	TGTGCCAGCAGTCATATTGACGGACAGGCAAAGGACAATCAGCCCCAGCATTTT	CASSHIDGQAKDNQPQHF
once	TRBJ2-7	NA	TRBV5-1	TGCGCCAGCAGCTTGGACGGGAGCTCCTACGAGCAGTACTTC	CASSLDGSSYEQYF